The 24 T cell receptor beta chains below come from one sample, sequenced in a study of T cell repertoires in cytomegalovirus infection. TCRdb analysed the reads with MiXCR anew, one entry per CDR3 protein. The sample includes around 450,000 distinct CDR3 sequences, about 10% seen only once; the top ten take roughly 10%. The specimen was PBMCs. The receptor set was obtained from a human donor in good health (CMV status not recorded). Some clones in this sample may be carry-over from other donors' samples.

The CDR3 region has the DNA TGTGCCAGCAGTGACTACCGACCGAGCTCCGGGGAGCTGTTTTTT. Translation gives CASSDYRPSSGELFF. J is TRBJ2-2 and V is TRBV6-4, with D unclear. The germline V gene has CDR1 MRHNA and CDR2 SNTAGT. The V end lost 1 base, the J end lost 6 bases, and 12 bases lay between the germline ends. The CDR3 spans 15 residues.

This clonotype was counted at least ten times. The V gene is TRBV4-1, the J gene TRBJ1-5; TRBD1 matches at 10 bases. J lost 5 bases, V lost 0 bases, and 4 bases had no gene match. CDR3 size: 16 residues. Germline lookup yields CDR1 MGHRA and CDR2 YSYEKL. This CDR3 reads CASSQDQGTGDQPQHF. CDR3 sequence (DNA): TGCGCCAGCAGCCAAGATCAAGGGACAGGGGATCAGCCCCAGCATTTT.

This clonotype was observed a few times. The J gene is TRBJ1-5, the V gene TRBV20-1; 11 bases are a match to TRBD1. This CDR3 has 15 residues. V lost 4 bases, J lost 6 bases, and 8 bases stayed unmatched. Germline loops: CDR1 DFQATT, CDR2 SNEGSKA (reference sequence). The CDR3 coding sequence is TGCAGTGCTACCCCGGGACAGGGGGTTAGTCAGCCCCAGCATTTT. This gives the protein CSATPGQGVSQPQHF.

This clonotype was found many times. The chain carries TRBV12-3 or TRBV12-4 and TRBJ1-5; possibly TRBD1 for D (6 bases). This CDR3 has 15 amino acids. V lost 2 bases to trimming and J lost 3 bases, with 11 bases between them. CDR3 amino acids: CASSLQGQINQPQHF. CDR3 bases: TGTGCCAGCAGTTTACAGGGGCAGATCAATCAGCCCCAGCATTTT.

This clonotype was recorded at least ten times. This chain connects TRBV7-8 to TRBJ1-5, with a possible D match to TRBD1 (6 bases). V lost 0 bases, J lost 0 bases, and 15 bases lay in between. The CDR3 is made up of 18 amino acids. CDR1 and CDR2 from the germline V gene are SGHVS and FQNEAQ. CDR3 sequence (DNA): TGTGCCAGCAGCTTAGCGGGCGGGGGGCTCGGTAGCAATCAGCCCCAGCATTTT. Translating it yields CASSLAGGGLGSNQPQHF. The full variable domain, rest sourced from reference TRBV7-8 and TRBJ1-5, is GAGVSQSPRYKVAKRGQDVALRCDPISGHVSLFWYQQALGQGPEFLTYFQNEAQLDKSGLPSDRFFAERPEGSVSTLKIQRTQQEDSAVYLCASSLAGGGLGSNQPQHFGDGTRLSIL.

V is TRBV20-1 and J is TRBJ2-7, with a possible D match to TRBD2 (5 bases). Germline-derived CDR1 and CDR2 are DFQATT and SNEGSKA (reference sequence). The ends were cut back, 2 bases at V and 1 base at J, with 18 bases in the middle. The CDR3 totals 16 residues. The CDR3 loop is CSARTRARGFSYEQYF. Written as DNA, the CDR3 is TGCAGTGCTAGAACACGGGCTCGAGGGTTTTCCTACGAGCAGTACTTC.

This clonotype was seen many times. CDR3 sequence (DNA): TGTGCCATCAGTGCACCCCCGGACAGGGCAAACGCTTTCTTT. It codes for CAISAPPDRANAFF. The chain has TRBV10-3 and TRBJ1-1, with 8 bases fitting TRBD1. V lost 4 bases to trimming and J lost 11 bases; unmatched junction nucleotides: 12. Germline V lookup: CDR1 ENHRY, CDR2 SYGVKD. CDR3 length equals 14 residues.

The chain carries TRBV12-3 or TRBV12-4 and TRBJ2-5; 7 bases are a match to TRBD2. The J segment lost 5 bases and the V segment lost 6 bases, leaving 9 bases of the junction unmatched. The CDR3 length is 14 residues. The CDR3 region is CASREAGRGETQYF. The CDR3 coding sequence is TGTGCCAGCAGAGAAGCGGGGCGAGGGGAGACCCAGTACTTC.

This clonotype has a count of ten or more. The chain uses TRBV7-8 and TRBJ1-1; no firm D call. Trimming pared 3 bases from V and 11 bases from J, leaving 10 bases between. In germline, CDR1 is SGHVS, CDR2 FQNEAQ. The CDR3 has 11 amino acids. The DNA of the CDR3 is TGTGCCAGCAGCTTCGGACGGTTGGCTTTCTTT. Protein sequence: CASSFGRLAFF.

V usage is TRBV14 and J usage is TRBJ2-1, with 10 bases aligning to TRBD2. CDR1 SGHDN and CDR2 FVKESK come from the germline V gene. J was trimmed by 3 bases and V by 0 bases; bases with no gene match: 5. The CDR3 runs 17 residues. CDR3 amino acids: CASSQELLAGIYNEQFF. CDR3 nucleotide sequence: TGTGCCAGCAGCCAAGAGCTACTAGCGGGAATCTACAATGAGCAGTTCTTC.

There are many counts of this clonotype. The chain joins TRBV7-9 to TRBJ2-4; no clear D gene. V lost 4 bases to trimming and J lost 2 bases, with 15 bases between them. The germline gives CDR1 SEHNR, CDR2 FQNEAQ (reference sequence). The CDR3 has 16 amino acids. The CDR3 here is CASSSTRRSSKNIQYF. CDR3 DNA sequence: TGTGCCAGCAGCTCGACTCGCCGGAGTTCCAAAAACATTCAGTACTTC.

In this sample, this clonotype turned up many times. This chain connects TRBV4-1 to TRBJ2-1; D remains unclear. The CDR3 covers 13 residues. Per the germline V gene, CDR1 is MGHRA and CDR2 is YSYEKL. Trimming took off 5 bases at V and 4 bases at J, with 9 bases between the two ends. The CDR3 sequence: CASSGLVYNEQFF. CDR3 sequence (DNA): TGCGCCAGCAGCGGCCTAGTTTACAATGAGCAGTTCTTC.

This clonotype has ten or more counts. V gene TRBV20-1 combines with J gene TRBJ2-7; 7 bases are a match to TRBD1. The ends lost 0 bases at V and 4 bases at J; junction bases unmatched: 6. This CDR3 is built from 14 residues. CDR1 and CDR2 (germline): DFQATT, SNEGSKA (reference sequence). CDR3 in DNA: TGCAGTGCTAGAGATGGGGCAGGGGGATACGAGCAGTACTTC. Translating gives CSARDGAGGYEQYF.

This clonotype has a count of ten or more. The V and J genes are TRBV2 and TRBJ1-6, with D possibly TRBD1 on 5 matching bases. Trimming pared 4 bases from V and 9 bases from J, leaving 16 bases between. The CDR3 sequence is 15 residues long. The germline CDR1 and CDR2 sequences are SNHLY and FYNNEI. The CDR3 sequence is CASSVTTAGGSPLHF. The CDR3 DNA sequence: TGTGCCAGCAGTGTAACGACCGCCGGGGGTTCACCCCTCCACTTT.

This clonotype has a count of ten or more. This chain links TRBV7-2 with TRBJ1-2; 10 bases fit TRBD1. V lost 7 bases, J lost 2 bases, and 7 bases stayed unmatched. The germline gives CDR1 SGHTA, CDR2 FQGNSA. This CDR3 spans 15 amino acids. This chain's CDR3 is CASTTGTGVNYGYTF. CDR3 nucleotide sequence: TGTGCCAGCACTACCGGGACAGGGGTCAACTATGGCTACACCTTC.

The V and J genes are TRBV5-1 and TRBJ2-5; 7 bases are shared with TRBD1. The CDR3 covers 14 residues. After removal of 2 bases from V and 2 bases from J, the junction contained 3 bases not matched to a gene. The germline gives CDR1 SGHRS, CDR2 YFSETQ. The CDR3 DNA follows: TGCGCCAGCAGCTTACAGGGGATACAAGAGACCCAGTACTTC. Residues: CASSLQGIQETQYF.

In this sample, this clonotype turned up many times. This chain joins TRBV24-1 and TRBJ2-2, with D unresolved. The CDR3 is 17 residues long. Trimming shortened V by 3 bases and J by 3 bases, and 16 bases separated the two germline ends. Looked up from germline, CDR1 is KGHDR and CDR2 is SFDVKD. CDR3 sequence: CATSDRLGRPDTGELFF. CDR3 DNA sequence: TGTGCCACCAGTGATCGTCTGGGCCGACCCGACACCGGGGAGCTGTTTTTT.

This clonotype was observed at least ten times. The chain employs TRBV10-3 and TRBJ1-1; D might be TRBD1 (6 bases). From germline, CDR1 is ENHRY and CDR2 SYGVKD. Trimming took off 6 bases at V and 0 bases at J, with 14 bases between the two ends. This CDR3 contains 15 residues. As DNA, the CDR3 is TGTGCCATCAGGGAAACGGGACAAATGAACACTGAAGCTTTCTTT. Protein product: CAIRETGQMNTEAFF.

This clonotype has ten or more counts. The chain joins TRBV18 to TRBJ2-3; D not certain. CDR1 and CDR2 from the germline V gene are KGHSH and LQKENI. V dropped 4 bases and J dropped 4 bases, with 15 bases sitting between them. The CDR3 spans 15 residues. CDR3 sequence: CASSLQAMRADTQYF. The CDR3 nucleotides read TGTGCCAGCTCACTGCAGGCCATGCGCGCAGATACGCAGTATTTT.

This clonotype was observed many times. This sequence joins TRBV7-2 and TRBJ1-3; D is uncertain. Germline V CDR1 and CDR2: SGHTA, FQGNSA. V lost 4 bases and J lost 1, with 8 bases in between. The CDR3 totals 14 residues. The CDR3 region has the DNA TGTGCCAGCAGCTCCGTGGGGTCTGGAAACACCATATATTTT. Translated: CASSSVGSGNTIYF.

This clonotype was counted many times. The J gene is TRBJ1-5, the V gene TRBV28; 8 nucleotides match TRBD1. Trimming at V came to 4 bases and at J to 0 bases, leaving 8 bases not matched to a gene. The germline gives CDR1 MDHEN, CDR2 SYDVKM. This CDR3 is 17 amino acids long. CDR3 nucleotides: TGTGCCAGCAGTTCACAGGGGGGGGGGTATAGCAATCAGCCCCAGCATTTT. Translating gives CASSSQGGGYSNQPQHF.

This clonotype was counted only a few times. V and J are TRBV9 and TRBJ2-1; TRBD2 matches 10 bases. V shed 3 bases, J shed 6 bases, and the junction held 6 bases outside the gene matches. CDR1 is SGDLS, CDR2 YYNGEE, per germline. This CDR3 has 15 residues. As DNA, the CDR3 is TGTGCCAGCAGCGGAAGCGGGAGGGATGGCAATGAGCAGTTCTTC. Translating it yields CASSGSGRDGNEQFF.

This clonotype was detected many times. The CDR3 protein is CASSQEIRAAFNSPLHF. In DNA, the CDR3 is TGCGCCAGCAGCCAAGAAATCCGGGCAGCTTTTAATTCACCCCTCCACTTT. The rearrangement uses TRBV4-1 and TRBJ1-6; D remains ambiguous. Germline CDR1 is MGHRA and CDR2 is YSYEKL. The CDR3 spans 17 residues. V was clipped by 0 bases and J by 6 bases, with 15 bases between them.

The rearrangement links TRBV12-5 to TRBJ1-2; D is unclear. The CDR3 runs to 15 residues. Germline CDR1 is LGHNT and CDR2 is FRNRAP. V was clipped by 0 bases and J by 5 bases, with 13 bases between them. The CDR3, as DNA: TGTGCTAGTGGTTTGGTACTGTACCCCATGTATGGCTACACCTTC. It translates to CASGLVLYPMYGYTF.